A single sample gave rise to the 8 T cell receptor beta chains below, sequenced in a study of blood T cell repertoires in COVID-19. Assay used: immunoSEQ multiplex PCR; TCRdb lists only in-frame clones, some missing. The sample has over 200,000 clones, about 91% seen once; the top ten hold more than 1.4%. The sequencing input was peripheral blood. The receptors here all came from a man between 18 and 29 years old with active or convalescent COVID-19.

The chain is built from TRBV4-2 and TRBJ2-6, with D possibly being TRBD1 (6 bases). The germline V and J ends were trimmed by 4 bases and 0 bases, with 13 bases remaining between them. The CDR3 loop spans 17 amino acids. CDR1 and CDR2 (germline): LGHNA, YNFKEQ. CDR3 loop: CASSPRQDSSGANVLTF. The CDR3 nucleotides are TGTGCCAGCAGCCCCCGGCAGGACAGCTCTGGGGCCAACGTCCTGACTTTC.

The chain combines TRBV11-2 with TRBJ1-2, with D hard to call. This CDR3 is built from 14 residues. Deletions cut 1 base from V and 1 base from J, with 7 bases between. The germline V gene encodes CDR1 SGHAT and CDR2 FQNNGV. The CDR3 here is CASSLVSVNYGYTF. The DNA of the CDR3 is TGTGCCAGCAGCTTAGTGTCCGTTAACTATGGCTACACCTTC.

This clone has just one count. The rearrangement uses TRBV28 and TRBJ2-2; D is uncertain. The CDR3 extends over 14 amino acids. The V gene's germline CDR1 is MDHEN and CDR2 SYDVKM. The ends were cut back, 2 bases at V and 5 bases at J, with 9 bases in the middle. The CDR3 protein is CASSLLGSTGELFF. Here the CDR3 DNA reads TGTGCCAGCAGTTTACTAGGTTCAACCGGGGAGCTGTTTTTT.

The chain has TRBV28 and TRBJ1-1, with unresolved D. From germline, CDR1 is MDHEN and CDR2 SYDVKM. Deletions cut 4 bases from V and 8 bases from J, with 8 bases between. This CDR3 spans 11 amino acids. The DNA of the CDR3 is TGTGCCAGCAGTTCAAAGCTAGAAGCTTTCTTT. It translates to CASSSKLEAFF.

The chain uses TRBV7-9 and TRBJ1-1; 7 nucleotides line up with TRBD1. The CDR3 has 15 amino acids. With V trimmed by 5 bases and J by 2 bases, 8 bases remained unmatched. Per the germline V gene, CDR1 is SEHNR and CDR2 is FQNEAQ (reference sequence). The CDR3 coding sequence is TGTGCCAGCAGCCCACCGACAGGGAGTAACACTGAAGCTTTCTTT. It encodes CASSPPTGSNTEAFF. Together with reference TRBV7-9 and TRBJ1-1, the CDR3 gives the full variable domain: DTGVSQNPRHKITKRGQNVTFRCDPISEHNRLYWYRQTLGQGPEFLTYFQNEAQLEKSRLLSDRFSAERPKGSFSTLEIQRTEQGDSAMYLCASSPPTGSNTEAFFGQGTRLTVV.

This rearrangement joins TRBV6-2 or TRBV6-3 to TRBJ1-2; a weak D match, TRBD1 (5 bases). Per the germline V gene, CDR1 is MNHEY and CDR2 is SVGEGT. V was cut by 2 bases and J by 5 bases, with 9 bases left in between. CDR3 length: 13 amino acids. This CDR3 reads CASSYGTEYGYTF. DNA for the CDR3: TGTGCCAGCAGTTACGGGACTGAATATGGCTACACCTTC.

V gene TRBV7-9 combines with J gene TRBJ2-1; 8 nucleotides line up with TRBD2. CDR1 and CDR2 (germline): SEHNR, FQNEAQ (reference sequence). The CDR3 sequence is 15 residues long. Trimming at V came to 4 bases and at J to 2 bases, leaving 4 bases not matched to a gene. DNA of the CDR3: TGTGCCAGCAGCTCGACTAGCGACCCCTACAATGAGCAGTTCTTC. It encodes CASSSTSDPYNEQFF. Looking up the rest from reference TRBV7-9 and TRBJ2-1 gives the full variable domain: DTGVSQNPRHKITKRGQNVTFRCDPISEHNRLYWYRQTLGQGPEFLTYFQNEAQLEKSRLLSDRFSAERPKGSFSTLEIQRTEQGDSAMYLCASSSTSDPYNEQFFGPGTRLTVL.

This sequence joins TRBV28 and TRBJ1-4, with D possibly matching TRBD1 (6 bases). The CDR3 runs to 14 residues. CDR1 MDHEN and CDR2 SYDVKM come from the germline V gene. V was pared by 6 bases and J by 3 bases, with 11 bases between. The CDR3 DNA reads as TGTGCCAGCAGCAGGGGACCGTCTAATGAAAAACTGTTTTTT. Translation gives CASSRGPSNEKLFF.